The next 29 T cell receptor beta chains were all read from a single sample in a study of blood T cell repertoires in COVID-19. Some clones are missing from TCRdb's copy, which holds only in-frame ones; the method was immunoSEQ multiplex PCR. The sample lists some 350,000 clones, 85% to 90% seen once, with 7% to 8% in the top ten. Input material: peripheral blood. The receptor source for this set is a woman aged 65 to 85 with COVID-19, enrolled during active disease.

The chain uses TRBV4-1 and TRBJ2-3; D is ambiguous. Germline V gene data show CDR1 as MGHRA and CDR2 as YSYEKL. V was clipped by 1 base and J by 6 bases, with 11 bases between them. This CDR3 has 14 amino acids. CDR3 nucleotide sequence: TGCGCCAGCAGCCAAGTTGGGCTCATGGATACGCAGTATTTT. This codes for CASSQVGLMDTQYF.

The chain has TRBV6-5 and TRBJ2-6, with no clear D. The CDR3 extends over 16 amino acids. CDR1 and CDR2 (germline): MNHEY, SVGAGI. V was trimmed by 1 base and J by 0 bases, leaving 7 bases between them. The CDR3 nucleotides read TGTGCCAGCAGTTACTTCCGGAGCTCTGGGGCCAACGTCCTGACTTTC. It specifies CASSYFRSSGANVLTF.

The chain couples TRBV19 to TRBJ2-5, with D unresolved. Trimming took off 5 bases at V and 2 bases at J, with 24 bases between the two ends. The germline gives CDR1 LNHDA, CDR2 SQIVND (reference sequence). The CDR3 is made up of 18 amino acids. CDR3 sequence reads: CASSLSLLTFLRQETQYF. The CDR3 DNA follows: TGTGCCAGTAGTCTCTCATTACTCACTTTTCTACGGCAAGAGACCCAGTACTTC.

This clone was picked up one time. This chain connects TRBV4-3 to TRBJ1-4; D is perhaps TRBD1 (5 bases). Germline V gene sequence: CDR1 LGHNA, CDR2 YSLEER. This CDR3 contains 17 residues. The germline V and J ends were trimmed by 1 base and 7 bases, with 19 bases remaining between them. The CDR3 sequence: CASSQVMKKGYGEKLFF. Here the CDR3 DNA reads TGCGCCAGCAGCCAAGTTATGAAAAAGGGGTATGGTGAAAAACTGTTTTTT.

The chain links TRBV5-1 to TRBJ1-1, with 7 bases lining up with TRBD1. This CDR3 region has 14 residues. J was trimmed by 3 bases and V by 4 bases; bases with no gene match: 6. CDR1 SGHRS and CDR2 YFSETQ come from the germline V gene. The CDR3 reads CASSPVTGDTEAFF. As DNA, the CDR3 is TGCGCCAGCAGCCCGGTTACAGGGGACACTGAAGCTTTCTTT. The full variable domain, its missing parts supplied by reference TRBV5-1 and TRBJ1-1, is KAGVTQTPRYLIKTRGQQVTLSCSPISGHRSVSWYQQTPGQGLQFLFEYFSETQRNKGNFPGRFSGRQFSNSRSEMNVSTLELGDSALYLCASSPVTGDTEAFFGQGTRLTVV.

V and J are TRBV9 and TRBJ1-4, with 7 bases lining up with TRBD1. This CDR3 has 20 residues. The trim removed 1 base at V and 4 bases at J, leaving 19 bases unmatched. Germline V gene sequence: CDR1 SGDLS, CDR2 YYNGEE. The CDR3 loop reads CASSVTNRRPRDSLNEKLFF. The CDR3, as DNA: TGTGCCAGCAGCGTAACGAATCGGAGGCCCAGGGACAGCCTTAATGAAAAACTGTTTTTT.

This chain connects TRBV19 to TRBJ1-1; TRBD1 agrees at 9 bases. Germline CDR1 is LNHDA and CDR2 is SQIVND (reference sequence). The V segment lost 10 bases and the J segment 4 bases; nucleotides outside the gene matches: 10. The CDR3 sequence is 14 residues long. The CDR3 region is CATKTGGYGTEAFF. The CDR3 nucleotides are TGTGCCACTAAAACAGGGGGCTACGGCACTGAAGCTTTCTTT. Full variable domain (outside the CDR3, taken from reference TRBV19 and TRBJ1-1): DGGITQSPKYLFRKEGQNVTLSCEQNLNHDAMYWYRQDPGQGLRLIYYSQIVNDFQKGDIAEGYSVSREKKESFPLTVTSAQKNPTAFYLCATKTGGYGTEAFFGQGTRLTVV.

J is TRBJ2-7 and V is TRBV30, with TRBD1 matching over 9 bases. The germline V gene has CDR1 GTSNPN and CDR2 SVGIG (reference sequence). The length of the CDR3 is 13 residues. The trim removed 6 bases at V and 5 bases at J, leaving 8 bases unmatched. The CDR3 loop is CACPGTGINEQYF. In DNA form, the CDR3 reads TGTGCCTGTCCCGGGACAGGGATCAACGAGCAGTACTTC.

This chain joins TRBV7-9 and TRBJ1-2, with a possible D match to TRBD1 (5 bases). V was trimmed by 5 bases and J by 3 bases, leaving 10 bases between them. CDR3 length: 13 amino acids. CDR1 and CDR2 (germline): SEHNR, FQNEAQ (reference sequence). CDR3 in amino acids: CASSRGTDYGYTF. The DNA of the CDR3 is TGTGCCAGCAGCCGCGGGACGGACTATGGCTACACCTTC.

The chain is built from TRBV5-1 and TRBJ2-7; TRBD2 matches 11 bases. CDR3 length: 14 amino acids. CDR1 is SGHRS and CDR2 is YFSETQ in the germline V gene. The V and J ends lost 3 bases and 4 bases, in that order; junction bases with no gene match: 3. The CDR3 sequence: CASSSGTSGYEQYF. In nucleotides, the CDR3 is TGCGCCAGCAGCTCCGGGACTAGCGGTTACGAGCAGTACTTC.

V is TRBV7-9 and J is TRBJ2-7; 7 nucleotides match TRBD1. The germline V gene encodes CDR1 SEHNR and CDR2 FQNEAQ (reference sequence). This CDR3 spans 14 amino acids. The V segment lost 5 bases and the J segment 1 base; nucleotides outside the gene matches: 5. The CDR3 protein is CASSHRGESYEQYF. As DNA, the CDR3 is TGTGCCAGCAGCCACAGGGGAGAGTCCTACGAGCAGTACTTC.

The CDR3 loop reads CASSLQGTDTQYF. The CDR3 coding sequence is TGTGCCAGCAGTTTACAGGGCACAGATACGCAGTATTTT. V gene TRBV14 combines with J gene TRBJ2-3, with D possibly matching TRBD1 (5 bases). CDR3 length: 13 residues. The germline gives CDR1 SGHDN, CDR2 FVKESK. V was trimmed by 6 bases and J by 1 base, leaving 8 bases between them. Together with reference TRBV14 and TRBJ2-3, the CDR3 gives the full variable domain: EAGVTQFPSHSVIEKGQTVTLRCDPISGHDNLYWYRRVMGKEIKFLLHFVKESKQDESGMPNNRFLAERTGGTYSTLKVQPAELEDSGVYFCASSLQGTDTQYFGPGTRLTVL.

The chain employs TRBV6-5 and TRBJ1-1; TRBD1 aligns across 7 bases. This CDR3 contains 13 residues. In germline, CDR1 is MNHEY, CDR2 SVGAGI. Germline trimming cut 6 bases from V and 5 bases from J; bases unmatched to any gene: 6. DNA for the CDR3: TGTGCCAGCAGAAGGACAGGAGAGACTGAAGCTTTCTTT. Its translation: CASRRTGETEAFF.

The chain uses TRBV3-1 (or the pseudogene TRBV3-2) and TRBJ2-3, with 7 bases aligning to TRBD2. After removal of 1 base from V and 14 bases from J, the junction contained 9 bases not matched to a gene. This CDR3 has 13 residues. Germline V gene lookup returns CDR1 LGHDT and CDR2 YNNKEL (reference sequence). CDR3 in DNA: TGTGCCAGCAGCCAAGTGAACGGGGGGACCAGGTATTTT. Its translation is CASSQVNGGTRYF.

V and J are TRBV5-1 and TRBJ2-2; D possibly corresponds to TRBD2 (5 bases). The CDR3 spans 14 residues. CDR1 is SGHRS, CDR2 YFSETQ, per germline. Trimming removed 4 bases at V and 6 bases at J, with 13 bases between. The CDR3 region has the DNA TGCGCCAGCAGCGCGAGGGAAGTGGCCGGGGAGCTGTTTTTT. It yields the protein CASSAREVAGELFF.

J is TRBJ2-2 and V is TRBV7-9, with D unclear. This CDR3 contains 13 residues. CDR1 and CDR2 from the germline V gene are SEHNR and FQNEAQ (reference sequence). The germline V and J ends were trimmed by 4 bases and 2 bases, with 5 bases remaining between them. The DNA for the CDR3 is TGTGCCAGCAGCTATATAAACACCGGGGAGCTGTTTTTT. Encoded protein: CASSYINTGELFF.

V is TRBV5-1 and J is TRBJ1-2; D call uncertain. Germline assignment: CDR1 SGHRS and CDR2 YFSETQ. Trimming shortened V by 0 bases and J by 7 bases, and 13 bases separated the two germline ends. The CDR3 has 14 amino acids. This chain's CDR3 is CASSLVAPGGGYTF. The CDR3 DNA reads as TGCGCCAGCAGCTTGGTGGCCCCCGGAGGTGGCTACACCTTC.

The chain links TRBV27 to TRBJ1-5, with D tentatively TRBD1 (5 bases). This CDR3 comprises 15 residues. Trimming left V 3 bases short and J 0 bases short, with 9 bases between. Germline V lookup: CDR1 MNHEY, CDR2 SMNVEV (reference sequence). For the CDR3, the DNA is TGTGCCAGCAGTTTTTCAGGGAATAGCAATCAGCCCCAGCATTTT. Its translation is CASSFSGNSNQPQHF.

The chain links TRBV5-1 to TRBJ1-1, with TRBD1 identical over 12 bases. V was clipped by 1 base and J by 4 bases; unmatched bases: 11. The CDR3 totals 18 residues. CDR1 is SGHRS and CDR2 is YFSETQ in the germline V gene. CDR3 residues: CASSLIRDRGRVGTEAFF. The CDR3 nucleotides read TGCGCCAGCAGCTTGATTAGGGACAGGGGGCGCGTCGGCACTGAAGCTTTCTTT.

This rearrangement joins TRBV9 to TRBJ1-2; tentatively, D is TRBD1 (5 bases). The CDR3 has 14 residues. Germline CDR1 is SGDLS and CDR2 is YYNGEE. V lost 2 bases to trimming and J lost 2 bases, with 10 bases between them. CDR3 region: CASSVEGWNYGYTF. DNA of the CDR3: TGTGCCAGCAGCGTGGAGGGGTGGAACTATGGCTACACCTTC.

A single count supports this clone. J is TRBJ2-1 and V is TRBV5-6; D remains unclear. Germline V CDR1 and CDR2: SGHDT, YYEEEE. Trimming pared 0 bases from V and 8 bases from J, leaving 6 bases between. The CDR3 sequence is 12 residues long. Here the CDR3 DNA reads TGTGCCAGCAGCTTGGTACGAGATGAGCAGTTCTTC. Translated: CASSLVRDEQFF. The complete variable domain, with remaining parts taken from reference TRBV5-6 and TRBJ2-1, reads DAGVTQSPTHLIKTRGQQVTLRCSPKSGHDTVSWYQQALGQGPQFIFQYYEEEERQRGNFPDRFSGHQFPNYSSELNVNALLLGDSALYLCASSLVRDEQFFGPGTRLTVL.

The rearrangement joins TRBV7-2 to TRBJ2-3; possibly TRBD2 for D (6 bases). CDR3 length: 15 residues. Trimming took 5 bases from V and 0 from J, leaving 12 bases between them. Germline values: CDR1 SGHTA, CDR2 FQGNSA. DNA for the CDR3: TGTGCCAGCAGCATTAGCGGAACAAGCACAGATACGCAGTATTTT. It specifies CASSISGTSTDTQYF.

This sequence joins TRBV30 and TRBJ1-5; D is uncertain. The ends were cut back, 0 bases at V and 1 base at J, with 4 bases in the middle. The CDR3 consists of 13 residues. Germline CDR1 is GTSNPN and CDR2 is SVGIG (reference sequence). Here the CDR3 reads CAWSVQSNQPQHF. The CDR3 DNA is TGTGCCTGGAGTGTCCAGAGCAATCAGCCCCAGCATTTT.

This clone was seen a single time. J is TRBJ1-1 and V is TRBV2; no clear D. The length of the CDR3 is 12 residues. Per germline, CDR1 SNHLY and CDR2 FYNNEI. Trimming took 2 bases from V and 3 from J, leaving 4 bases between them. CDR3 bases: TGTGCCAGCAGTGAACTCTACACTGAAGCTTTCTTT. Amino acids: CASSELYTEAFF. Complete variable domain (other parts from reference TRBV2 and TRBJ1-1): EPEVTQTPSHQVTQMGQEVILRCVPISNHLYFYWYRQILGQKVEFLVSFYNNEISEKSEIFDDQFSVERPDGSNFTLKIRSTKLEDSAMYFCASSELYTEAFFGQGTRLTVV.

The CDR3 coding sequence is TGTGCCAGTAGTATGAAGGGCAGGGGTAGTTCCTACGAGCAGTACTTC. Translation gives CASSMKGRGSSYEQYF. The chain carries TRBV19 and TRBJ2-7; perhaps TRBD1 as D (6 bases). Trimming shortened V by 3 bases and J by 1 base, and 16 bases separated the two germline ends. Germline V gene sequence: CDR1 LNHDA, CDR2 SQIVND (reference sequence). The length of the CDR3 is 16 residues.

This chain joins TRBV5-5 and TRBJ1-4; the match to TRBD1 covers 9 bases. Germline trimming cut 1 base from V and 4 bases from J; bases unmatched to any gene: 5. This CDR3 has 16 residues. Germline V lookup: CDR1 SGHKS, CDR2 YYEKEE (reference sequence). In DNA form, the CDR3 reads TGTGCCAGCAGCTTGTCGGACAGGGGAGTTAATGAAAAACTGTTTTTT. Translated: CASSLSDRGVNEKLFF.

The chain joins TRBV6-6 to TRBJ1-1; D uncertain. The CDR3 has 14 residues. Germline assignment: CDR1 MNHNY and CDR2 SVGAGI (reference sequence). The germline V and J ends were trimmed by 6 bases and 0 bases, with 11 bases remaining between them. CDR3 amino acids: CASSPGGLNTEAFF. The DNA for the CDR3 is TGTGCCAGCAGCCCCGGCGGATTGAACACTGAAGCTTTCTTT.

This chain uses TRBV7-2 with TRBJ2-7, with TRBD1 matching 9 bases. The CDR3 covers 15 residues. In germline, CDR1 is SGHTA, CDR2 FQGNSA. V was pared by 5 bases and J by 3 bases, with 8 bases of the junction left unmatched. The CDR3 is CASSPTGGPGYEQYF. The CDR3, as DNA: TGTGCCAGCAGCCCGACAGGGGGACCCGGCTACGAGCAGTACTTC.

The chain combines TRBV3-1 (or the pseudogene TRBV3-2) with TRBJ2-1, with D tentatively TRBD2 (6 bases). In germline, CDR1 is LGHDT, CDR2 YNNKEL (reference sequence). Trimming shortened V by 4 bases and J by 9 bases, and 13 bases separated the two germline ends. The CDR3 is made up of 13 amino acids. This chain's CDR3 is CASSRPSGREQFF. As DNA, the CDR3 is TGTGCCAGCAGCCGCCCGAGCGGGCGTGAGCAGTTCTTC.